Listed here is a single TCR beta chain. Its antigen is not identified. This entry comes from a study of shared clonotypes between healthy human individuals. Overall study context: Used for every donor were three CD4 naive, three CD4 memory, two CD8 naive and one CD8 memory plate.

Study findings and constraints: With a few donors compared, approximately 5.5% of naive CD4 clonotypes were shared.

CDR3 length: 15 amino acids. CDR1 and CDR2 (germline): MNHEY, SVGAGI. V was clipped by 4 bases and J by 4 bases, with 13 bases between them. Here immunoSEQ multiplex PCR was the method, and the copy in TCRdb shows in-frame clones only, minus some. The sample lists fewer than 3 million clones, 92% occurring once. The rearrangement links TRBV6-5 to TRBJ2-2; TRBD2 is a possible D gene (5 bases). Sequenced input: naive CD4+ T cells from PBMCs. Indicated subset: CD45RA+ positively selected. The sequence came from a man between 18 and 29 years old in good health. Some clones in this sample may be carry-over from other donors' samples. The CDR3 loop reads CASSSSGVPTGELFF. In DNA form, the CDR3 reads TGTGCCAGCAGTTCGAGCGGAGTCCCCACCGGGGAGCTGTTTTTT.